This TCR beta chain was profiled in a study of T-cell reconstitution after alpha-beta-depleted transplantation in children (dated by TCRdb to the mid-2010s). Some background on the complete study: Using TCR repertoire profiling, the study quantitatively followed how T-cell immune reconstitution unfolded in children after TCRalphabeta/CD19-depleted allogeneic hematopoietic cell transplantation.

The paper as a whole reports these results and caveats: In some patients, the high TCRbeta diversity seen at day 60 was put down to recipient T cells and intrathymic progenitors that had survived conditioning. Hyperexpanded clone frequencies declined over subsequent months; after one year, T-cell counts and TCRbeta diversity were mostly attributed to newly produced T cells. Apparently early alphabetaT-cell count recovery about two months after transplant reportedly relied on only several hundred rapidly expanded clones derived from non-depleted graft cells.

This clonotype was observed a handful of times. What this receptor recognizes is not known. The sample holds no much larger clone one base away, and base qualities are not on file. The library was generated by PCR. Reads for this sample came from an Illumina HiSeq 2500. TCR libraries were prepared with molecular barcoding, using unique molecular identifiers to normalize TCRbeta repertoire quantification. TCRdb cleaned the public reads at Q25 with fastp, built clones with MiXCR and kept in-frame beta chains. One record per CDR3 amino acid sequence lists the most common genes and DNA. This sample is represented by under 150,000 distinct CDR3 sequences; more than 9.5% of them were singletons. The ten largest clones add up to 24% of the sample. V gives up 7 bases and J gives up 0 bases, and the segment between their germline ends measures 17 bases. Looking up the germline V gene yields CDR1 SGHDT and CDR2 YYEEEE. The CDR3 goes from the cysteine to the phenylalanine over 15 residues. Just CDR3 DNA is preserved here, 45 bases in frame from base 1.

The intended sense of this specimen's treatment or condition label: allogeneic hematopoietic cell transplantation with graft depleted of TCRalphabeta T cells and CD19 B cells. The transplant recipients were children given TCRalphabeta/CD19-depleted allogeneic hematopoietic cell grafts. The origin of this receptor is a girl under two years old who had a stem cell transplant for combined immunodeficiency, so the T cells may come from the graft donor. This sequence uses TRBV5-6 and TRBJ2-7; a tentative D match to TRBD1 spans 5 bases. The sequencing used PBMCs, mostly from graft donor cells, collected 180 days after TCRalphabeta/CD19-depleted stem cell transplant. The CDR3 in this case is CASGRQSLTSYEQYF. The sequence in DNA is TGTGCCAGCGGACGACAGAGCCTAACCTCCTACGAGCAGTACTTC. Beyond the CDR3, the reference TRBV5-6 and TRBJ2-7 genes provide the residues; the full variable domain reads: DAGVTQSPTHLIKTRGQQVTLRCSPKSGHDTVSWYQQALGQGPQFIFQYYEEEERQRGNFPDRFSGHQFPNYSSELNVNALLLGDSALYLCASGRQSLTSYEQYFGPGTRLTVT.